The rows below give T cell receptor beta chains drawn from one sample of a study of cytomegalovirus exposure and HLA in healthy donors. Libraries were prepared by immunoSEQ multiplex PCR; TCRdb keeps only in-frame clonotypes and omits some of them. Seen here are about 260,000 clones, around 90% observed once, and the top ten hold 3.1%. Sequencing was carried out using PBMCs. The receptor source for this set is a woman between 25 and 40 years old in good health and CMV-seronegative. The conserved cysteine and the conserved F or W are not part of the CDR3 here.

v_call: TRBV7-3; j_call: TRBJ2-7; cdr3_aa: ASSPSGPGAYEQY
v_call: TRBV5-4; j_call: TRBJ2-7; cdr3_aa: ASSLVLAQDSYEQY
v_call: TRBV11-1; j_call: TRBJ2-3; cdr3_aa: ASSSWSSSTDTQY
v_call: TRBV5-1; j_call: TRBJ2-7; cdr3_aa: ASSFWGLVGGERSYEQY
v_call: TRBV6-5; j_call: TRBJ2-1; cdr3_aa: ASSRGTGNEQF
v_call: TRBV9; j_call: TRBJ2-3; cdr3_aa: ASSASGGADTQY
v_call: TRBV5-6; j_call: TRBJ1-3; cdr3_aa: ASSFLGERSGNTIY
v_call: TRBV28; j_call: TRBJ2-1; cdr3_aa: ASSPRESWYNEQF
v_call: TRBV9; j_call: TRBJ2-3; cdr3_aa: ASSPGRQREDTDTQY
v_call: TRBV6-6; j_call: TRBJ2-5; cdr3_aa: ASSYRTQETQY
v_call: TRBV6-1; j_call: TRBJ1-5; cdr3_aa: ASSVGPRVAGQPQH
v_call: TRBV5-4; j_call: TRBJ2-1; cdr3_aa: ASSLGGVNEQF
v_call: TRBV7-7; j_call: TRBJ2-5; cdr3_aa: ASSLGASGEETQY
v_call: TRBV15; j_call: TRBJ2-3; cdr3_aa: ATSRDVASGTDTQY
v_call: TRBV6-1; j_call: TRBJ2-2; cdr3_aa: ATRNTGELF
v_call: TRBV28; j_call: TRBJ2-1; cdr3_aa: ASNFRGGLSSYNEQF
v_call: TRBV13; j_call: TRBJ1-2; cdr3_aa: ASSLDGRVGYGYT
v_call: TRBV2; j_call: TRBJ2-5; cdr3_aa: ASIQGLDRETQY
v_call: TRBV28; j_call: TRBJ2-7; cdr3_aa: ASSLSPGLAPPLGSYEQY
v_call: TRBV9; j_call: TRBJ1-1; cdr3_aa: ASSPGGRGEAF
v_call: TRBV2; j_call: TRBJ2-3; cdr3_aa: ASRASLVTQY
v_call: TRBV28; j_call: TRBJ1-1; cdr3_aa: ASSLQGNTEAF
v_call: TRBV7-9; j_call: TRBJ2-5; cdr3_aa: ASSPSPTYQETQY
v_call: TRBV19; j_call: TRBJ1-1; cdr3_aa: ASSLTGGSTEAF
v_call: TRBV27; j_call: TRBJ2-7; cdr3_aa: ASSWSSGRASYEQY
v_call: TRBV13; j_call: TRBJ2-5; cdr3_aa: ASSLTVQETQY
v_call: TRBV4-1; j_call: TRBJ2-3; cdr3_aa: ASSQVGTSAPSTDTQY
v_call: TRBV30; j_call: TRBJ2-1; cdr3_aa: AWSVGTSGRYNEQF
v_call: TRBV4-1; j_call: TRBJ2-1; cdr3_aa: ASSQVVGDYNEQF
v_call: TRBV9; j_call: TRBJ2-7; cdr3_aa: ASSPPGQGVHEQY
v_call: TRBV4-3; j_call: TRBJ1-2; cdr3_aa: ASSPDRSPNYGYT
v_call: TRBV5-1; j_call: TRBJ2-3; cdr3_aa: ASSLQQRGTDTQY
v_call: TRBV7-8; j_call: TRBJ2-7; cdr3_aa: ASSSLTLAGAYEQY
v_call: TRBV7-8; j_call: TRBJ2-5; cdr3_aa: ASSPHPSGRIETQY
v_call: TRBV15; j_call: TRBJ2-3; cdr3_aa: ATSTRLAASTDTQY
v_call: TRBV18; j_call: TRBJ2-1; cdr3_aa: ASSPFGAERQF
v_call: TRBV29-1; j_call: TRBJ2-1; cdr3_aa: SVEDWMTSGANEQF
v_call: TRBV5-1; j_call: TRBJ2-7; cdr3_aa: ASSIGQGAREQY
v_call: TRBV19; j_call: TRBJ2-1; cdr3_aa: ASSIYNEQF
v_call: TRBV7-2; j_call: TRBJ2-7; cdr3_aa: ASSLGQATAYEQY
v_call: TRBV13; j_call: TRBJ2-7; cdr3_aa: ASSLGSVSYEQY
v_call: TRBV5-1; j_call: TRBJ2-2; cdr3_aa: ASSLALASLTNTGELF
v_call: TRBV19; j_call: TRBJ2-5; cdr3_aa: ASTSGETQY
v_call: TRBV6-1; j_call: TRBJ1-3; cdr3_aa: ASSAQTGSSSGNTIY
v_call: TRBV6-6; j_call: TRBJ1-2; cdr3_aa: ASNRLQGAGYGYT
v_call: TRBV19; j_call: TRBJ1-1; cdr3_aa: ASRWSTVKNTEAF
v_call: TRBV29-1; j_call: TRBJ1-1; cdr3_aa: SVVIVNTEAF
v_call: TRBV7-6; j_call: TRBJ2-1; cdr3_aa: ASSSTGRGEQF
v_call: TRBV28; j_call: TRBJ2-1; cdr3_aa: ASSPSAGTSGNEQF
v_call: TRBV10-2; j_call: TRBJ2-1; cdr3_aa: ASSLLSGSSYNEQF
v_call: TRBV27; j_call: TRBJ2-7; cdr3_aa: ASSSLAGPLYEQY
v_call: TRBV5-6; j_call: TRBJ2-7; cdr3_aa: ASSLTGREQY
v_call: TRBV5-1; j_call: TRBJ1-3; cdr3_aa: ASSPAGHPSSGNTIY
v_call: TRBV28; j_call: TRBJ1-1; cdr3_aa: ASSLPGTEAF
v_call: TRBV7-9; j_call: TRBJ2-5; cdr3_aa: ASVDRKETQY
v_call: TRBV5-1; j_call: TRBJ2-7; cdr3_aa: ASSLGTSERYEQY